The 20 T cell receptor beta chains listed next were all sequenced from one sample in a study of cytomegalovirus exposure and HLA in healthy donors. With 60 Vbeta and 13 Jbeta primers, the PCR was carried out. Assay used: immunoSEQ multiplex PCR; TCRdb lists only in-frame clones, some missing. The sample has some 130,000 clones; more than 70% are singletons. Input material: PBMCs. These receptors all stem from a man aged 25-45 years in good health and CMV-seronegative.

This clone was counted at least ten times. The V call is TRBV5-4, the J call TRBJ2-5; tentatively, D is TRBD2 (5 bases). Germline V gene data show CDR1 as SGHNT and CDR2 as YYREEE (reference sequence). The CDR3 is 14 amino acids. Trimming took 4 bases from V and 0 from J, leaving 10 bases between them. CDR3 sequence reads: CASSPLENQETQYF. In DNA, the CDR3 is TGTGCCAGCAGCCCACTAGAAAACCAAGAGACCCAGTACTTC.

V gene TRBV18 combines with J gene TRBJ1-2; TRBD1 matches at 8 bases. This CDR3 is built from 14 residues. Per the germline V gene, CDR1 is KGHSH and CDR2 is LQKENI. Trimming removed 3 bases from V and 6 bases from J; junction bases left unmatched: 6. The CDR3 reads CASSPPGRGHGYTF. For the CDR3, the DNA is TGTGCCAGCTCACCCCCGGGCAGGGGGCATGGCTACACCTTC.

This chain uses TRBV6-1 with TRBJ1-6; no firm D call. From germline, CDR1 is MNHNS and CDR2 SASEGT. V lost 3 bases and J 10 bases, leaving 16 bases between the germline ends. The CDR3 extends over 15 amino acids. The CDR3 bases are TGTGCCAGCAGTGAGAGTCCCCGAGTCAAATCACCCCTCCACTTT. It specifies CASSESPRVKSPLHF.

The chain links TRBV6-6 to TRBJ1-5; maybe TRBD1 (5 bases). Germline lookup yields CDR1 MNHNY and CDR2 SVGAGI (reference sequence). The CDR3 is 13 amino acids. V shed 6 bases and J shed 6 bases, with 12 bases lying between them. The CDR3 region is CASRQGWTQPQHF. The DNA of the CDR3 is TGTGCCAGCAGGCAGGGCTGGACTCAGCCCCAGCATTTT.

The rearrangement links TRBV6-5 to TRBJ2-7, with TRBD2 matching 8 bases. V shed 6 bases, J shed 7 bases, and the junction held 2 bases outside the gene matches. CDR1 is MNHEY, CDR2 SVGAGI, per germline. This CDR3 has 11 amino acids. The CDR3 sequence is CASSRGGEQYF. The CDR3 nucleotides read TGTGCCAGCAGCCGGGGGGGGGAGCAGTACTTC.

The chain is built from TRBV5-1 and TRBJ2-3; 8 bases map to TRBD1. Germline loops: CDR1 SGHRS, CDR2 YFSETQ. This CDR3 region has 16 residues. V was clipped by 2 bases and J by 3 bases; unmatched bases: 8. The CDR3 DNA reads TGCGCCAGCAGCTTCGGACACAGGGGGGTGACAGATACGCAGTATTTT. This gives the protein CASSFGHRGVTDTQYF.

V and J are TRBV9 and TRBJ1-1; 9 bases are a match to TRBD1. Germline-derived CDR1 and CDR2 are SGDLS and YYNGEE. V shed 4 bases, J shed 1 base, and the junction held 11 bases outside the gene matches. CDR3 length: 17 amino acids. CDR3 amino acids: CASSFNPGQGSNTEAFF. The CDR3 DNA sequence: TGTGCCAGCAGCTTTAACCCGGGACAGGGCTCGAACACTGAAGCTTTCTTT.

This rearrangement joins TRBV5-1 to TRBJ2-7, with D possibly TRBD1 on 6 matching bases. Germline V gene data show CDR1 as SGHRS and CDR2 as YFSETQ. The CDR3 sequence is 15 residues long. V lost 3 bases and J 6 bases, leaving 19 bases between the germline ends. This CDR3 reads CASSWGQTPTGEQYF. The CDR3 nucleotides read TGCGCCAGCAGCTGGGGGCAGACACCTACCGGCGAGCAGTACTTC.

The V and J genes are TRBV5-6 and TRBJ2-6; D might be TRBD1 (5 bases). The CDR3 runs 16 residues. The V and J ends lost 5 bases and 0 bases respectively, with 12 bases between them. The germline V gene has CDR1 SGHDT and CDR2 YYEEEE. This CDR3 is CASSRTTHSGANVLTF. Written as DNA, the CDR3 is TGTGCCAGCAGTCGGACAACTCACTCTGGGGCCAACGTCCTGACTTTC.

This chain links TRBV9 with TRBJ2-3; TRBD2 aligns across 8 bases. The CDR3 contains 16 residues. Per germline, CDR1 SGDLS and CDR2 YYNGEE. Germline trimming cut 3 bases from V and 1 base from J; bases unmatched to any gene: 7. The DNA of the CDR3 is TGTGCCAGCAGCGGAACTAGCGGTGGGGGCACAGATACGCAGTATTTT. Its protein is CASSGTSGGGTDTQYF.

The V call is TRBV18, the J call TRBJ2-4; 7 nucleotides match TRBD2. Unmatched junction bases numbered 10, after V lost 3 bases and J lost 2 bases. The CDR3 is made up of 17 amino acids. CDR1 is KGHSH and CDR2 is LQKENI in the germline V gene. The CDR3 DNA follows: TGTGCCAGCTCACCCAACCGAGCGGGAAGAACCAAAAACATTCAGTACTTC. Amino acids: CASSPNRAGRTKNIQYF.

The rearrangement joins TRBV9 to TRBJ2-7, with 12 bases that match TRBD2. J was trimmed by 6 bases and V by 4 bases; bases with no gene match: 11. The CDR3 spans 16 residues. CDR1 SGDLS and CDR2 YYNGEE come from the germline V gene. The DNA for the CDR3 is TGTGCCAGCAGCCCCTTTTCTAGCGGGAGGGCCCTCGAGCAGTACTTC. Translating gives CASSPFSSGRALEQYF.

This chain connects TRBV2 to TRBJ1-5, with 7 bases matching TRBD1. Trimming at V came to 8 bases and at J to 4 bases, leaving 11 bases not matched to a gene. CDR1 is SNHLY and CDR2 is FYNNEI in the germline V gene. The CDR3 covers 15 residues. CDR3 amino acids: CASSNLNRGNQPQHF. The CDR3 DNA sequence: TGTGCCAGCTCAAACCTCAACAGGGGTAATCAGCCCCAGCATTTT.

The chain couples TRBV6-1 to TRBJ1-1; 9 nucleotides line up with TRBD1. The CDR3 spans 16 residues. V was pared by 4 bases and J by 2 bases, with 8 bases of the junction left unmatched. Germline loops: CDR1 MNHNS, CDR2 SASEGT. CDR3 DNA: TGTGCCAGCAGTGCGTCCCGGGGACAGGGAAACACTGAAGCTTTCTTT. Protein: CASSASRGQGNTEAFF.

V and J are TRBV25-1 and TRBJ2-4; no firm D call. Germline loops: CDR1 MGHDK, CDR2 SYGVNS. This CDR3 has 15 residues. With 2 bases removed from V and 1 base from J, the gap between germline ends came to 9 bases. The CDR3 DNA is TGTGCCAGCAGTGAACCCGGGTGGGCCAAAAACATTCAGTACTTC. Amino acid sequence: CASSEPGWAKNIQYF.

V is TRBV5-1 and J is TRBJ2-5, with 11 bases identical to TRBD2. V was clipped by 4 bases and J by 2 bases; unmatched bases: 4. The CDR3 covers 15 residues. Germline V gene lookup returns CDR1 SGHRS and CDR2 YFSETQ. In DNA, the CDR3 is TGCGCCAGCAGCCCCGGGACTAGCGGTCAAGAGACCCAGTACTTC. Its translation: CASSPGTSGQETQYF.

V gene TRBV11-2 combines with J gene TRBJ2-5; 7 nucleotides agree with TRBD1. Per germline, CDR1 SGHAT and CDR2 FQNNGV. V gave up 5 bases and J gave up 5 bases; unmatched junction bases: 17. The length of the CDR3 is 17 residues. DNA for the CDR3: TGTGCCAGCAGCACGTGGGACAGCCCTTTGGGGAGCGAGACCCAGTACTTC. Protein product: CASSTWDSPLGSETQYF.

The CDR3 region is CATSRGLAEAYEQYF. The CDR3 coding sequence is TGTGCCACCAGCAGAGGGCTAGCGGAAGCCTACGAGCAGTACTTC. The chain has TRBV15 and TRBJ2-7; 7 nucleotides line up with TRBD2. The CDR3 runs to 15 residues. Germline loops: CDR1 LNHNV, CDR2 YYDKDF (reference sequence). The V and J ends lost 1 base and 2 bases, in that order; junction bases with no gene match: 5.

The chain links TRBV7-6 to TRBJ2-5; 9 bases are shared with TRBD2. J gave up 4 bases and V 5 bases, and 2 bases lay outside the gene matches. This CDR3 spans 13 amino acids. Germline CDR1 SGHVS, CDR2 FNYEAQ. CDR3 bases: TGTGCCAGCAGCATGACTAGCGGAGAGACCCAGTACTTC. Protein product: CASSMTSGETQYF.

J is TRBJ2-1 and V is TRBV11-2, with 9 bases fitting TRBD2. V lost 3 bases and J lost 2; bases outside the gene matches: 2. CDR3 size: 15 residues. Germline V gene sequence: CDR1 SGHAT, CDR2 FQNNGV. The CDR3 region is CASSFLAGPYNEQFF. Here the CDR3 DNA reads TGTGCCAGCAGCTTCCTAGCGGGACCCTACAATGAGCAGTTCTTC.